Shown below are 2 T cell receptor beta chains from a single sample sequenced in a study of cytomegalovirus exposure and HLA in healthy donors. The PCR made use of 60 Vbeta and 13 Jbeta primers. Clones were read by immunoSEQ multiplex PCR, and TCRdb kept only the in-frame ones, dropping some. The sample lists around 130,000 clones, about 85% seen once, with approximately 1.7% in the top ten. Sequencing was done on a sample of PBMCs. Receptor source: a boy under 18 in good health and CMV-seronegative.

The V gene is TRBV10-2, the J gene TRBJ2-1, with D hard to call. The V end was cut by 7 bases, the J end by 0 bases, with 10 bases between. The CDR3 totals 14 residues. The germline gives CDR1 WSHSY, CDR2 SAAADI. CDR3 bases: TGCGCCAGCACCTGGAGCTTCTCCTACAATGAGCAGTTCTTC. Amino acid sequence: CASTWSFSYNEQFF.

The CDR3 bases are TGTGCCAGCAGCTTGGGGGACAGGGACAATGAGCAGTTCTTC. Encoded protein: CASSLGDRDNEQFF. V gene TRBV5-4 combines with J gene TRBJ2-1; 9 bases match TRBD1. V lost 0 bases to trimming and J lost 5 bases; unmatched junction nucleotides: 0. Per germline, CDR1 SGHNT and CDR2 YYREEE (reference sequence). The CDR3 spans 14 residues.